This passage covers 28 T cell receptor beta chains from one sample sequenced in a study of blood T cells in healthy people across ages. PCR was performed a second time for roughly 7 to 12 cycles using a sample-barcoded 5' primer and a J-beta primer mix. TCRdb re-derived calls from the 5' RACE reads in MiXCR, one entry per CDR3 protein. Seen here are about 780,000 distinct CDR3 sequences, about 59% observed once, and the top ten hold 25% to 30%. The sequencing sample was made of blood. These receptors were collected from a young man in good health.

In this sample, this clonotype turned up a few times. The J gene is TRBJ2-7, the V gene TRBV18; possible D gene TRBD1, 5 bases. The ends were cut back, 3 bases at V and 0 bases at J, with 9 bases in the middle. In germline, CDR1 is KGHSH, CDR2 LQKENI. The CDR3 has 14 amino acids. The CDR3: CASSPTDDSYEQYF. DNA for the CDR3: TGTGCCAGCTCACCGACAGACGACTCCTACGAGCAGTACTTC.

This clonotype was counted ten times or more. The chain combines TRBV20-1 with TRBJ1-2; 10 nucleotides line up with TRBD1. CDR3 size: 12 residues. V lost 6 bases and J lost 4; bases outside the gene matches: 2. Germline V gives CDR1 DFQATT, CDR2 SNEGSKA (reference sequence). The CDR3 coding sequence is TGCAGTGCCTGGACAGGGGGCTATGGCTACACCTTC. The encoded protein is CSAWTGGYGYTF.

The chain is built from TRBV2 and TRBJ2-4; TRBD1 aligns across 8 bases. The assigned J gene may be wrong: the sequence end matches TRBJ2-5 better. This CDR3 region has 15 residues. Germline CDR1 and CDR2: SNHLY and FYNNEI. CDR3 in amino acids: CASSNLRTGQETQYF. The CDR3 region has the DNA TGTGCCAGCAGTAACCTCCGGACAGGGCAAGAGACCCAGTACTTC.

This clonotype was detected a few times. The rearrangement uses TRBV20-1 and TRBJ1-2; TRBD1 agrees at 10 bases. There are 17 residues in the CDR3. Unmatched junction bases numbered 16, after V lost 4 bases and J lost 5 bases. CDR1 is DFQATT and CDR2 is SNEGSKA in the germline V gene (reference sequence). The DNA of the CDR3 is TGCAGTGCTATCGCACAACCGGGACAGGGGAGGGAGTATGGCTACACCTTC. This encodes CSAIAQPGQGREYGYTF.

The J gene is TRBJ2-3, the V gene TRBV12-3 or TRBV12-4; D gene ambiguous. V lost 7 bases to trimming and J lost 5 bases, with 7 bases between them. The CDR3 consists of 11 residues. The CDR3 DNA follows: TGTGCCAGCATCCACCGAGATACGCAGTATTTT. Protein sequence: CASIHRDTQYF.

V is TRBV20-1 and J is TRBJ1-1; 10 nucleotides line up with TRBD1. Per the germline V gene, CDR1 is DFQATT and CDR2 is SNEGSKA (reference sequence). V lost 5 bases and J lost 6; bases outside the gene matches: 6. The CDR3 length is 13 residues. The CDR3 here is CSAWTGGLSEAFF. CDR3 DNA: TGCAGTGCTTGGACAGGGGGTCTATCTGAAGCTTTCTTT.

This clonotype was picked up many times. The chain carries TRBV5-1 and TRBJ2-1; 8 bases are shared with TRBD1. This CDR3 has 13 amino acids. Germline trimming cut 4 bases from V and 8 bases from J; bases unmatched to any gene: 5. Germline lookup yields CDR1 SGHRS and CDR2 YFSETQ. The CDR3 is CASSRTGSDEQFF. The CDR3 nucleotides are TGCGCCAGCAGCCGGACAGGGTCCGATGAGCAGTTCTTC.

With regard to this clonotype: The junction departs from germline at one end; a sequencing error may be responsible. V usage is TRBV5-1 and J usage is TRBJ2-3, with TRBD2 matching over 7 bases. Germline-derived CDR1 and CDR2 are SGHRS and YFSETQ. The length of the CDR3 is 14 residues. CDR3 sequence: CASSLGTTTDTQYF. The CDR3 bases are TGTGCCAGCAGCTTGGGGACTACGACAGATACGCAGTATTTT. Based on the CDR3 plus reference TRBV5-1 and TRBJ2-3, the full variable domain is KAGVTQTPRYLIKTRGQQVTLSCSPISGHRSVSWYQQTPGQGLQFLFEYFSETQRNKGNFPGRFSGRQFSNSRSEMNVSTLELGDSALYLCASSLGTTTDTQYFGPGTRLTVL.

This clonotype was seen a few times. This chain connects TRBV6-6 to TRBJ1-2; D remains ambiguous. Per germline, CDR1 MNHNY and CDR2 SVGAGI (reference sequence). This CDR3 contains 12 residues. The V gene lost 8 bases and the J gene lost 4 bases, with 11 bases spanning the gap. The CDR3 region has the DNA TGTGCCAGCGCCTTGGCAGGCTATGGCTACACCTTC. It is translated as CASALAGYGYTF.

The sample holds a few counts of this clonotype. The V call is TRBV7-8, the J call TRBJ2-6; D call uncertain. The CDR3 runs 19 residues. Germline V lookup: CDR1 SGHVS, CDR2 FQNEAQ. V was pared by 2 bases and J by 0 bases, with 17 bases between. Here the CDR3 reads CASSLRAPRPFSGANVLTF. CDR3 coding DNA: TGTGCCAGCAGCTTACGAGCACCGCGTCCCTTCTCTGGGGCCAACGTCCTGACTTTC.

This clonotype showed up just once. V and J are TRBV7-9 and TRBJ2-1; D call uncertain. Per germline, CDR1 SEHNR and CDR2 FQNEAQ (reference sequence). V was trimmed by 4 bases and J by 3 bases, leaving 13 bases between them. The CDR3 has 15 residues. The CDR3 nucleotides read TGTGCCAGCAGCTCGGTGGGTCGGAACTACAATGAGCAGTTCTTC. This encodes CASSSVGRNYNEQFF.

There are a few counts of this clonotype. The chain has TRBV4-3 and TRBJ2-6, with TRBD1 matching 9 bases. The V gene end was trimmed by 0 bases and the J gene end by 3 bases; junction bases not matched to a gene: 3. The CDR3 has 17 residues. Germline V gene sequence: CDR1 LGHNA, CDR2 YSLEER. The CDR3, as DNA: TGCGCCAGCAGCCAAGATGACAGGGGGAGTGGGGCCAACGTCCTGACTTTC. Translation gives CASSQDDRGSGANVLTF.

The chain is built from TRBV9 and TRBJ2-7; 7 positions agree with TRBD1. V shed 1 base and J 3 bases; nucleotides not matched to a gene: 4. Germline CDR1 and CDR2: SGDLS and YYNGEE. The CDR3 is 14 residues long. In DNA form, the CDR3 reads TGTGCCAGCAGCGTACAGGGGGACGGCTACGAGCAGTACTTC. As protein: CASSVQGDGYEQYF. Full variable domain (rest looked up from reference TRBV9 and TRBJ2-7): DSGVTQTPKHLITATGQRVTLRCSPRSGDLSVYWYQQSLDQGLQFLIQYYNGEERAKGNILERFSAQQFPDLHSELNLSSLELGDSALYFCASSVQGDGYEQYFGPGTRLTVT.

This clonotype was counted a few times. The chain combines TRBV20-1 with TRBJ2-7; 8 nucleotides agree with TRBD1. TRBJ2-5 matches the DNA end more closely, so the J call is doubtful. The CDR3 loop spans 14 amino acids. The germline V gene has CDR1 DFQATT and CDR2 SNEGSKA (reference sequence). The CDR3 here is CSARGTGQVETQYF. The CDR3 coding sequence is TGCAGTGCTAGGGGGACAGGCCAAGTGGAGACCCAGTACTTC.

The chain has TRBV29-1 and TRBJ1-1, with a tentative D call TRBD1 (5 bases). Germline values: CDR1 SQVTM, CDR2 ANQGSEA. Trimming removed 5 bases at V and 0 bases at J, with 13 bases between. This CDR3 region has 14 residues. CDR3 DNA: TGCAGCGTTAGGCCTCCGGGGGTGAACACTGAAGCTTTCTTT. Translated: CSVRPPGVNTEAFF.

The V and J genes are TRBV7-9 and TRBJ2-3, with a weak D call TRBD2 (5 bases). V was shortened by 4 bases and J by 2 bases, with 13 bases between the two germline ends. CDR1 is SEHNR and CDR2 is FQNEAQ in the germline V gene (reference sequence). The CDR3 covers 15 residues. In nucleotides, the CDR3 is TGTGCCAGCAGCTCCGGACTCGCCCCCACAGATACGCAGTATTTT. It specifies CASSSGLAPTDTQYF.

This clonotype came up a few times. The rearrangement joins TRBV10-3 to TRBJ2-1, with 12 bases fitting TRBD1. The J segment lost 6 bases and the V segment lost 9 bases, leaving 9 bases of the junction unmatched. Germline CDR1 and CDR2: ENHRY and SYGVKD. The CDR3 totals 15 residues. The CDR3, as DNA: TGTGCCATTGGACCCGGGACAGGGGGCCCCAATGAGCAGTTCTTC. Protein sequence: CAIGPGTGGPNEQFF.

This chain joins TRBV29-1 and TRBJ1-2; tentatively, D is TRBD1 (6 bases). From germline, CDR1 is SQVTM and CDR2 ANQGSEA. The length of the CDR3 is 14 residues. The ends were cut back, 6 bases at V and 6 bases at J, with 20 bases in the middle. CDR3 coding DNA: TGCAGCGTCCCTGATGGGGGGCAGGGGCATGGCTACACCTTC. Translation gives CSVPDGGQGHGYTF.

CDR3 residues: CASSLDRTGQANVLTF. The CDR3, as DNA: TGTGCCAGCAGTTTGGATAGGACAGGGCAGGCCAACGTCCTGACTTTC. V is TRBV12-3 or TRBV12-4 and J is TRBJ2-6; TRBD1 matches 8 bases. The CDR3 has 16 amino acids. V gave up 3 bases and J gave up 6 bases; unmatched junction bases: 7.

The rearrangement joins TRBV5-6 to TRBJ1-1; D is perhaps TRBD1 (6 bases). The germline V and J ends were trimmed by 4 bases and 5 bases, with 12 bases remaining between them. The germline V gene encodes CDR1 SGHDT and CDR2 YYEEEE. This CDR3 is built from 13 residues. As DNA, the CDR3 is TGTGCCAGCAGCACGGGGGGCGAGACTGAAGCTTTCTTT. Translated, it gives CASSTGGETEAFF.

The CDR3 nucleotides are TGTGCCAGCAGTTACCCGGGACAGGGACAACAGCCCCAGCATTTT. This translates into CASSYPGQGQQPQHF. This chain uses TRBV6-2 or TRBV6-3 with TRBJ1-5, with 9 bases fitting TRBD1. This CDR3 contains 15 residues. CDR1 is MNHEY, CDR2 SVGEGT, per germline. Trimming removed 2 bases from V and 7 bases from J; junction bases left unmatched: 6.

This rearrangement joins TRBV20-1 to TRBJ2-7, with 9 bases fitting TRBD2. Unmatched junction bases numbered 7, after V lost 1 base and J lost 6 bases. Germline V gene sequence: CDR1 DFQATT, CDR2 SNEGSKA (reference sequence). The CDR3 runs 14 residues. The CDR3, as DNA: TGCAGTGCTAGAGGGATTAGCGGGGGTCCCGAGCAGTACTTC. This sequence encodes CSARGISGGPEQYF.

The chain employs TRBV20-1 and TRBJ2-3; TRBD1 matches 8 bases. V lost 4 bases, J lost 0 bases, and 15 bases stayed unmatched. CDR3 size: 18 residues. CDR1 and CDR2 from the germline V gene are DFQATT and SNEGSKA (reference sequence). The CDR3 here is CSATPGTGSVVSTDTQYF. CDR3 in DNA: TGCAGTGCTACCCCCGGGACAGGTTCTGTTGTAAGCACAGATACGCAGTATTTT.

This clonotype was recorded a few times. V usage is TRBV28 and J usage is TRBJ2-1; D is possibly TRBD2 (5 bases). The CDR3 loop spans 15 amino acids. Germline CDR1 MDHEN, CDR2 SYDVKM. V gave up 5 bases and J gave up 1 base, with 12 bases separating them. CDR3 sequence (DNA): TGTGCCAGCAGTCGGGATGCTCTTTCCTACAATGAGCAGTTCTTC. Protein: CASSRDALSYNEQFF.

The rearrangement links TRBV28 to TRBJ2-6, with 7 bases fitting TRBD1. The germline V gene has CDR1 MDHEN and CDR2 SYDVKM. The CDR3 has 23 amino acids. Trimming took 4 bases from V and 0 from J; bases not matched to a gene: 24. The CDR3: CASSSPKQGSGRDSSSGANVLTF. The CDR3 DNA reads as TGTGCCAGCAGTTCTCCCAAACAGGGGAGCGGCCGCGACTCGAGCTCTGGGGCCAACGTCCTGACTTTC. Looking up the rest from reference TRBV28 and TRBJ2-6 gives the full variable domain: DVKVTQSSRYLVKRTGEKVFLECVQDMDHENMFWYRQDPGLGLRLIYFSYDVKMKEKGDIPEGYSVSREKKERFSLILESASTNQTSMYLCASSSPKQGSGRDSSSGANVLTFGAGSRLTVL.

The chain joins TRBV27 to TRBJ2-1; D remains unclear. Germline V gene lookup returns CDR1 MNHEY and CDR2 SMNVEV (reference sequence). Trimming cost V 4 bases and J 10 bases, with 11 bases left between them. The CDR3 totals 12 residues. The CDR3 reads CASSSPRREQFF. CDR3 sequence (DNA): TGTGCCAGCAGTTCACCACGAAGAGAGCAGTTCTTC.

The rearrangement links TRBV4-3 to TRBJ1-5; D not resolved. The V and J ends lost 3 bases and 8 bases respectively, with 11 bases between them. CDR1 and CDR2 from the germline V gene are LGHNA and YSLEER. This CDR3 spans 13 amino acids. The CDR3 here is CASSQRLREPQHF. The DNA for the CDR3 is TGCGCCAGCAGCCAGCGACTTAGGGAGCCCCAGCATTTT.

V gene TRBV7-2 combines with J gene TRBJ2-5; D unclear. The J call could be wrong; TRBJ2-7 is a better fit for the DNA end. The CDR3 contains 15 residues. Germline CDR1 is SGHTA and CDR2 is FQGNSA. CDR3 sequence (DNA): TGTGCCAGCAGCTTAGTAAATCCCCAGGTGGACGAGCAGTACTTC. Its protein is CASSLVNPQVDEQYF.